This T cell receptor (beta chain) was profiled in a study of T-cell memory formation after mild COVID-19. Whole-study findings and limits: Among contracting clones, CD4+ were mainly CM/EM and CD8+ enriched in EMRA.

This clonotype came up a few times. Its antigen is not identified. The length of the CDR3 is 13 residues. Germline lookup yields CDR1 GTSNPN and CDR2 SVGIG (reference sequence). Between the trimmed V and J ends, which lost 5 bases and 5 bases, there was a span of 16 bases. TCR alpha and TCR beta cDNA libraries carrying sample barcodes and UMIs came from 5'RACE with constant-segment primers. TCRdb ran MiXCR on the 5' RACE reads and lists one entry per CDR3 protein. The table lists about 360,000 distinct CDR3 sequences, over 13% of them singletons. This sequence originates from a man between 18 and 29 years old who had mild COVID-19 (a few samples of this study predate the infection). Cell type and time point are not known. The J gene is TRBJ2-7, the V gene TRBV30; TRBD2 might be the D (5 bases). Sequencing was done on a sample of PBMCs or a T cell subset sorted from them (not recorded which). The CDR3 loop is CAWVGSAGDEQYF. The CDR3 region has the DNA TGTGCCTGGGTCGGGTCCGCCGGGGACGAGCAGTACTTC. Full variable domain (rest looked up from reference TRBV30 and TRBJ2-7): SQTIHQWPATLVQPVGSPLSLECTVEGTSNPNLYWYRQAAGRGLQLLFYSVGIGQISSEVPQNLSASRPQDRQFILSSKKLLLSDSGFYLCAWVGSAGDEQYFGPGTRLTVT.